Listed below are T cell receptor beta chains from one sample, sequenced in a study of T cells expressing NK-cell markers. TCRdb re-called the 5' RACE reads; one entry per CDR3 protein, DNA not given. The listing contains 200,000 to 300,000 distinct CDR3 sequences. The sample taken for sequencing was blood T cells: a sorted CD56 or NKG2C T cell subset, CD4+ or CD8+ T cells, or bulk PBMC T cells (not recorded which). These receptors came from a woman aged 18 to 75 in good health. The CDR3 runs from the conserved cysteine through the conserved F or W. The order of the fields is V gene, J gene, CDR3 protein.

>TRBV5-1|TRBJ2-7
CASSSTPGQGSYEQYF
>TRBV12-3/TRBV12-4|TRBJ2-5
CASSPNTGSQETQYF
>TRBV12-3/TRBV12-4|TRBJ2-1
CASSFGGNVGNEQFF
>TRBV20-1|TRBJ2-5
CSASRVAQTQYF
>TRBV18|TRBJ2-3
CASSLSHPGTDTQYF
>TRBV18|TRBJ1-1
CASSPERVGDTEAFF
>TRBV6-2/TRBV6-3|TRBJ2-5
CASSSGQGVRETQYF
>TRBV11-2|TRBJ1-5
CASSLAGGRGQPQHF
>TRBV6-2/TRBV6-3|TRBJ2-1
CASSYSTSGSRYEQFF
>TRBV20-1|TRBJ2-7
CSARDSTAQQYF
>TRBV12-3/TRBV12-4|TRBJ2-3
CASSLSDRLAQYF
>TRBV5-1|TRBJ1-1
CASSLAVGVPEAFF
>TRBV28|TRBJ2-7
CASSSAGEDSYEQYF
>TRBV20-1|TRBJ1-5
CSARVLGAVDNQPQHF
>TRBV20-1|TRBJ1-2
CSARTQFNYGYTF
>TRBV12-3/TRBV12-4|TRBJ1-5
CASNSGTALSNQPQHF
>TRBV29-1|TRBJ2-1
CSVDPLRSSYNEQFF
>TRBV4-2|TRBJ1-1
CASSQDLGGEAFF
>TRBV10-3|TRBJ2-1
CAISESATPQFF
>TRBV6-2/TRBV6-3|TRBJ2-7
CASVLGGSYEQYF
>TRBV5-1|TRBJ1-1
CASSLGDDAEAFF
>TRBV29-1|TRBJ2-5
CSVERAVLAGETQYF
>TRBV7-6|TRBJ1-1
CASSPQENTEAFF
>TRBV11-1|TRBJ2-3
CASSSLRINTQYF
>TRBV28|TRBJ2-1
CASSLGTSGSSYNEQFF
>TRBV29-1|TRBJ2-1
CSGGLDYNEQFF
>TRBV4-3|TRBJ1-4
CASSQTAGEKLFF
>TRBV9|TRBJ2-1
CASSFSGSGYNEQFF
>TRBV7-2|TRBJ1-5
CASSLRERQPQHF
>TRBV18|TRBJ1-1
CASSPWKGEGTEAFF
>TRBV27|TRBJ1-4
CASSPQDGYNEKLFF
>TRBV20-1|TRBJ2-1
CSAKQGSGINNEQFF
>TRBV4-3|TRBJ2-7
CASSQDYGKQYF
>TRBV7-9|TRBJ2-1
CASSLSGTSNEQFF
>TRBV4-2|TRBJ2-7
CASSQAVTGRQYF
>TRBV5-4|TRBJ2-1
CASSLEGASLGEQFF
>TRBV5-4|TRBJ1-2
CASSKTGSYGYTF
>TRBV4-1|TRBJ2-1
CASSQVGTSRSHEQFF
>TRBV20-1|TRBJ2-3
CSARAHRSTDTQYF
>TRBV6-1|TRBJ1-6
CASRTTPKIYNSPLHF
>TRBV12-3/TRBV12-4|TRBJ2-7
CASRPGPSYEQYF
>TRBV7-7|TRBJ2-5
CASSLVGLNQETQYF
>TRBV24-1|TRBJ2-1
CATSDPGTSNYNEQFF
>TRBV4-2|TRBJ1-4
CASSLRAGEEKLFF
>TRBV18|TRBJ1-5
CASHDGNQPQHF
>TRBV20-1|TRBJ1-4
CSARSREQRGLFF
>TRBV18|TRBJ2-5
CASSRDRPGQETQYF
>TRBV19|TRBJ2-3
CASSIDGTSGTQYF
>TRBV10-3|TRBJ2-5
CAIGDYQQETQYF
>TRBV7-2|TRBJ1-5
CASSLGADPRGAQHF
>TRBV12-3/TRBV12-4|TRBJ2-5
CASSYQPPAETQYF